Here is one T cell receptor (beta chain) with its context. Its antigen remains unknown. These data originate in a study of CD8+ T cells in alopecia areata. About the research overall: Those patients who were treated received oral tofacitinib, which was given at 5 to 10 mg twice daily for moderate-to-severe alopecia areata. Tofacitinib therapy took 6 to 18 months; 6 months off drug came after. Findings and limits, study-wide: Greater clonality was observed in lesional scalp samples, especially alopecia totalis/universalis, versus normal scalp.

The V and J ends lost 4 bases and 2 bases respectively, with 9 bases between them. The CDR3 loop spans 13 amino acids. Germline-derived CDR1 and CDR2 are MRHNA and SNTAGT. Collection of lesional scalp punch biopsies and peripheral blood was performed in alopecia areata patients. Extracted from the samples, RNA was reverse transcribed into cDNA to serve as the sequencing template. The assay was immunoSEQ multiplex PCR, and TCRdb's table has in-frame clones only and misses some. The sample lists about 150,000 clones, about nine tenths occurring once. The V call is TRBV6-4, the J call TRBJ2-7, with D possibly TRBD1 on 5 matching bases. The TCR originated in a human donor with alopecia areata. This specimen was CD8+ T cells sorted from blood, taken at week 0. The DNA of the CDR3 is TGTGCCAGCAGTGTGGGGCCGACCTACGAGCAGTACTTC. Translating it yields CASSVGPTYEQYF.